This record concerns one TCR beta chain sequence. Antigen: not known. The method was immunoSEQ multiplex PCR; TCRdb's version includes in-frame clones alone and lacks a portion of them. The data hold 100,000 to 150,000 clones, with approximately 91% observed a single time. This specimen belongs to a study of T cell responses to AZD1222 COVID-19 vaccine. Study in general: Pooling of second doses given at about 4 or about 12 weeks was done. General study points: Unmutated variant regions are reportedly the target of nearly half of TCRs that are spike-specific. Among those given AZD1222, only 5 to 7 were seropositive at baseline. The donor group comprised mostly white British people and more females; the analysis possibly underestimated clonal diversity.

Germline V lookup: CDR1 SGDLS, CDR2 YYNGEE. The CDR3 is 14 amino acids. The V and J ends lost 2 bases and 6 bases respectively, with 12 bases between them. This rearrangement joins TRBV9 to TRBJ1-5; no clear D gene. This clonotype originated in an adult in good health. Sequenced material: peripheral blood, taken on day 0 of AZD1222 vaccination. The CDR3 nucleotides read TGTGCCAGCAGCGTGCTAGGAGGGCGTCAGCCCCAGCATTTT. Residues: CASSVLGGRQPQHF.